One sample yielded the 8 T cell receptor beta chains listed below, sequenced in a study of blood T cells in healthy people across ages. Through a sample-barcoded 5' primer and a J-beta primer mix, a second PCR was run for roughly 6 to 12 cycles. One entry per CDR3 protein results from TCRdb running MiXCR on the 5' RACE reads. The sample has 1.5 million to 2 million distinct CDR3 sequences, about 30% seen once. Sequences were obtained from blood. Receptors were obtained from a woman aged 25 to 45 in good health.

A remark on this clonotype: Because the CDR3 is missing its conserved closing phenylalanine or tryptophan, this is likely a read error. This rearrangement joins TRBV5-1 to TRBJ2-3; D is perhaps TRBD2 (5 bases). From germline, CDR1 is SGHRS and CDR2 YFSETQ. The CDR3 is made up of 15 amino acids. The ends were cut back, 3 bases at V and 1 base at J, with 12 bases in the middle. The CDR3 DNA follows: TGCGCCAGCAGCTCGGAAGCGGTTGGCACAGATACGCAGTATTTG. It specifies CASSSEAVGTDTQYL.

The chain uses TRBV20-1 and TRBJ1-5; D remains ambiguous. The germline V gene encodes CDR1 DFQATT and CDR2 SNEGSKA (reference sequence). The CDR3 is 13 residues long. CDR3 sequence reads: CNAPGAGNQPQHF. CDR3 nucleotides: TGCAATGCACCAGGAGCGGGGAATCAGCCCCAGCATTTT.

The gene calls are TRBV7-4 and TRBJ1-6; 8 bases are shared with TRBD1. This CDR3 region has 18 residues. V was pared by 7 bases and J by 4 bases, with 15 bases of the junction left unmatched. Germline V gene data show CDR1 as SGHVT and CDR2 as SQSDAQ. CDR3 coding DNA: TGTGCCAGCACATGGACAGGGAGTTGGGCGGGGTATAATTCACCCCTCCACTTT. Translating it yields CASTWTGSWAGYNSPLHF. The entire variable domain, with the rest obtained from reference TRBV7-4 and TRBJ1-6, is as follows: GAGVSQSPRYKVAKRGRDVALRCDSISGHVTLYWYRQTLGQGSEVLTYSQSDAQRDKSGRPSGRFSAERPERSVSTLKIQRTEQGDSAVYLCASTWTGSWAGYNSPLHFGNGTRLTVT.

The chain couples TRBV5-6 to TRBJ2-1; perhaps TRBD1 as D (6 bases). CDR1 is SGHDT and CDR2 is YYEEEE in the germline V gene. Trimming pared 2 bases from V and 3 bases from J, leaving 12 bases between. The CDR3 runs 15 residues. The DNA for the CDR3 is TGTGCCAGCAGCTTCAGGGGCTACCTCTACAATGAGCAGTTCTTC. Protein product: CASSFRGYLYNEQFF. The full variable domain, completed using reference TRBV5-6 and TRBJ2-1, is DAGVTQSPTHLIKTRGQQVTLRCSPKSGHDTVSWYQQALGQGPQFIFQYYEEEERQRGNFPDRFSGHQFPNYSSELNVNALLLGDSALYLCASSFRGYLYNEQFFGPGTRLTVL.

The table lists this clonotype with many counts. This chain uses TRBV18 with TRBJ2-1, with 13 nucleotides matching TRBD2. This CDR3 spans 15 amino acids. In germline, CDR1 is KGHSH, CDR2 LQKENI. Trimming took 8 bases from V and 5 from J; bases not matched to a gene: 6. The CDR3 DNA sequence: TGTGCCAGCAGTCCGGGACTAGCGGGAAACAATGAGCAGTTCTTC. Translation: CASSPGLAGNNEQFF.

This clonotype was counted at least ten times. The rearrangement links TRBV5-5 to TRBJ1-2; D remains ambiguous. CDR3 length: 13 residues. Germline V lookup: CDR1 SGHKS, CDR2 YYEKEE (reference sequence). The V gene lost 2 bases and the J gene lost 4 bases, with 9 bases spanning the gap. DNA for the CDR3: TGTGCCAGCAGCTTTGACATATCCTATGGCTACACCTTC. This codes for CASSFDISYGYTF.

The rearrangement uses TRBV6-2 or TRBV6-3 and TRBJ2-1; D remains unclear. Germline V gene sequence: CDR1 MNHEY, CDR2 SVGEGT. V shed 2 bases and J shed 9 bases, with 11 bases lying between them. CDR3 length equals 13 residues. CDR3 protein: CASSYLAASEQFF. The CDR3 coding sequence is TGTGCCAGCAGTTACCTGGCCGCATCTGAGCAGTTCTTC.

This clonotype has a count of ten or more. The CDR3 DNA follows: TGCAGCGTTGGAGCTACGGACAGACCTGTCGACGAGCAGTACTTC. Translating gives CSVGATDRPVDEQYF. The rearrangement uses TRBV29-1 and TRBJ2-7; D is perhaps TRBD1 (6 bases). V was cut by 4 bases and J by 5 bases, with 21 bases left in between. CDR3 length equals 15 residues. CDR1 is SQVTM and CDR2 is ANQGSEA in the germline V gene.